Listed here are 22 T cell receptor beta chains from one sample, sequenced in a study of OX40 agonist ivuxolimab in advanced cancers. Libraries were prepared by immunoSEQ multiplex PCR; TCRdb keeps only in-frame clonotypes and omits some of them. The data show several thousand clones, 90% seen once. The sequencing used CD4+ or CD8+ T cells sorted from blood, collected in a trial of the OX40 agonist ivuxolimab. Receptors were obtained from an adult with an advanced solid tumor such as melanoma, head and neck, liver or kidney cancer.

This chain links TRBV30 with TRBJ1-1, with a possible D match to TRBD1 (5 bases). Germline CDR1 GTSNPN, CDR2 SVGIG (reference sequence). CDR3 length equals 14 residues. The germline V and J ends were trimmed by 3 bases and 6 bases, with 17 bases remaining between them. The DNA for the CDR3 is TGTGCCTGGAGGGTCTCTTTGGGGACGGCTGAAGCTTTCTTT. Protein sequence: CAWRVSLGTAEAFF.

This clone was seen just once. V gene TRBV6-5 combines with J gene TRBJ1-2; D may be TRBD1 (6 bases). The germline gives CDR1 MNHEY, CDR2 SVGAGI. The CDR3 covers 14 residues. V was trimmed by 6 bases and J by 8 bases, leaving 19 bases between them. CDR3 loop: CASSPPRGAGGYTF. In DNA form, the CDR3 reads TGTGCCAGCAGCCCCCCCCGGGGGGCAGGGGGCTACACCTTC.

The chain employs TRBV5-1 and TRBJ2-6; D gene unclear. Between the trimmed V and J ends, which lost 7 bases and 5 bases, there was a span of 22 bases. Per germline, CDR1 SGHRS and CDR2 YFSETQ. CDR3 length: 17 amino acids. The CDR3 bases are TGCGCCAGCTTGGCTTCCGGTTCACAAAGTCGGGCCAACGTCCTGACTTTC. Its translation is CASLASGSQSRANVLTF.

The chain employs TRBV5-8 and TRBJ2-7, with TRBD2 as a possible D gene (6 bases). CDR1 and CDR2 from the germline V gene are SGHTS and YDEGEE. The CDR3 runs 14 residues. The V gene lost 2 bases and the J gene lost 2 bases, with 11 bases spanning the gap. This CDR3 reads CASSFGGRTYEQYV. DNA of the CDR3: TGTGCCAGCAGCTTCGGGGGACGGACCTACGAGCAGTACGTC.

V gene TRBV5-1 combines with J gene TRBJ2-7, with 9 bases lining up with TRBD1. Germline V gene data show CDR1 as SGHRS and CDR2 as YFSETQ. The CDR3 contains 14 residues. J gave up 3 bases and V 3 bases, and 4 bases lay outside the gene matches. CDR3: CASSSGQGNYEQYV. The CDR3 nucleotides read TGCGCCAGCAGCTCAGGACAGGGGAACTACGAGCAGTACGTC.

V usage is TRBV6-1 and J usage is TRBJ1-4; 7 positions match TRBD1. CDR1 is MNHNS, CDR2 SASEGT, per germline. Trimming cost V 7 bases and J 7 bases; bases outside gene matches: 9. The length of the CDR3 is 14 residues. CDR3 region: CASNTGTAREKLFF. The CDR3 nucleotides read TGTGCCAGCAACACCGGGACAGCTCGTGAAAAACTGTTTTTT.

The chain joins TRBV2 to TRBJ2-1; tentatively, D is TRBD1 (6 bases). Germline assignment: CDR1 SNHLY and CDR2 FYNNEI. The ends were cut back, 6 bases at V and 8 bases at J, with 14 bases in the middle. The CDR3 runs 13 residues. In nucleotides, the CDR3 is TGTGCCAGCAGGGCCACAGGGAACGATGAGCAGTTCTTC. The encoded protein is CASRATGNDEQFF. Based on the CDR3 plus reference TRBV2 and TRBJ2-1, the full variable domain is EPEVTQTPSHQVTQMGQEVILRCVPISNHLYFYWYRQILGQKVEFLVSFYNNEISEKSEIFDDQFSVERPDGSNFTLKIRSTKLEDSAMYFCASRATGNDEQFFGPGTRLTVL.

The rearrangement joins TRBV14 to TRBJ1-1; TRBD1 aligns across 7 bases. Germline lookup yields CDR1 SGHDN and CDR2 FVKESK. The CDR3 consists of 14 residues. V lost 4 bases and J lost 4; bases outside the gene matches: 6. CDR3 loop: CASSRRQGFTEAFF. The CDR3, as DNA: TGTGCCAGCAGCCGCAGACAGGGTTTCACTGAAGCTTTCTTT.

The chain couples TRBV4-1 to TRBJ1-1; the D is unclear. CDR1 and CDR2 (germline): MGHRA, YSYEKL. The V end was cut by 1 base, the J end by 2 bases, with 14 bases between. This CDR3 has 16 amino acids. The CDR3 DNA sequence: TGCGCCAGCAGCCAAGTGGTAGTTTTGGGTAACACTGAAGCTTTCTTT. It encodes CASSQVVVLGNTEAFF.

V and J are TRBV30 and TRBJ1-4, with D unclear. V was trimmed by 4 bases and J by 8 bases, leaving 17 bases between them. Germline V gene sequence: CDR1 GTSNPN, CDR2 SVGIG (reference sequence). The CDR3 is 14 residues long. The CDR3 DNA sequence: TGTGCCTGGACCAAGGACGACGGCCGGGAAAAACTGTTTTTT. It specifies CAWTKDDGREKLFF.

The rearrangement joins TRBV7-9 to TRBJ2-1; 8 bases map to TRBD2. V shed 4 bases and J 4 bases; nucleotides not matched to a gene: 3. The germline CDR1 and CDR2 sequences are SEHNR and FQNEAQ (reference sequence). The CDR3 has 14 residues. The CDR3 loop is CASSSTSAYNEQFF. The CDR3 bases are TGTGCCAGCAGCTCGACTAGCGCATACAATGAGCAGTTCTTC.

The rearrangement joins TRBV15 to TRBJ2-5; D is undetermined. The CDR3 runs 13 residues. In germline, CDR1 is LNHNV, CDR2 YYDKDF (reference sequence). Trimming shortened V by 0 bases and J by 5 bases, and 7 bases separated the two germline ends. Written as DNA, the CDR3 is TGTGCCACCAGCAGAGATCAGGAGGAGACCCAGTACTTC. Its translation: CATSRDQEETQYF. The full variable domain, with the rest looked up from reference TRBV15 and TRBJ2-5, is DAMVIQNPRYQVTQFGKPVTLSCSQTLNHNVMYWYQQKSSQAPKLLFHYYDKDFNNEADTPDNFQSRRPNTSFCFLDIRSPGLGDTAMYLCATSRDQEETQYFGPGTRLLVL.

This chain joins TRBV30 and TRBJ1-4, with 9 bases lining up with TRBD1. The V segment lost 0 bases and the J segment 6 bases; nucleotides outside the gene matches: 2. The CDR3 consists of 14 residues. Germline V gives CDR1 GTSNPN, CDR2 SVGIG (reference sequence). The CDR3, as DNA: TGTGCCTGGAGTGTACAGGGGGCGTATGAAAAACTGTTTTTT. It yields the protein CAWSVQGAYEKLFF.

The V and J genes are TRBV4-1 and TRBJ1-1; D gene ambiguous. This CDR3 is built from 16 residues. With 5 bases removed from V and 2 bases from J, the gap between germline ends came to 18 bases. The germline CDR1 and CDR2 sequences are MGHRA and YSYEKL. For the CDR3, the DNA is TGCGCCAGCAGCTCAGCCCCAGCCGCGAGTAACACTGAAGCTTTCTTT. It encodes CASSSAPAASNTEAFF.

The table lists this clone with a count of one. The chain uses TRBV7-2 and TRBJ2-7; D is possibly TRBD1 (6 bases). With 3 bases removed from V and 6 bases from J, the gap between germline ends came to 21 bases. CDR3 length: 16 amino acids. Germline CDR1 SGHTA, CDR2 FQGNSA. CDR3 sequence reads: CASSFAGVRGLGEQYF. CDR3 bases: TGTGCCAGCAGCTTTGCCGGTGTCAGGGGTTTAGGCGAGCAGTACTTC.

This clone was found once. The junction differs from germline at one of its ends, possibly a read error. This specimen includes other DNA sequences encoding the same CDR3. V is TRBV6-1 and J is TRBJ1-2; the D is unclear. This CDR3 comprises 12 residues. Germline V gives CDR1 MNHNS, CDR2 SASEGT. CDR3: CASTQPLYGYTF. Here the CDR3 DNA reads TGCGCCAGCACCCAGCCCCTTTATGGCTACACCTTC.

V gene TRBV18 combines with J gene TRBJ2-7; 10 bases map to TRBD1. This CDR3 is 13 amino acids long. Germline V gives CDR1 KGHSH, CDR2 LQKENI. Trimming at V came to 2 bases and at J to 5 bases, leaving 0 bases not matched to a gene. The CDR3 DNA reads as TGTGCCAGCTCACCAGGGACAGGGGACGAGCAGTACGTC. It specifies CASSPGTGDEQYV.

V is TRBV6-5 and J is TRBJ2-5, with D maybe TRBD1 (5 bases). V was clipped by 2 bases and J by 7 bases, with 14 bases between them. The germline V gene has CDR1 MNHEY and CDR2 SVGAGI. This CDR3 has 14 residues. The DNA for the CDR3 is TGTGCCAGCAGTTACCGATCTCTCAGGGCGACCCAGTACTTC. This encodes CASSYRSLRATQYF.

This chain joins TRBV10-3 and TRBJ2-5; TRBD1 agrees at 8 bases. This CDR3 is built from 16 residues. The V gene's germline CDR1 is ENHRY and CDR2 SYGVKD. The trim removed 5 bases at V and 6 bases at J, leaving 14 bases unmatched. CDR3 residues: CAISIGGAGGEKTQYF. The CDR3 DNA follows: TGTGCCATCAGTATCGGCGGGGCAGGGGGCGAAAAGACCCAGTACTTC.

The chain employs TRBV7-3 and TRBJ2-3; 8 bases align to TRBD1. The CDR3 spans 17 residues. Trimming removed 5 bases from V and 4 bases from J; junction bases left unmatched: 14. Germline assignment: CDR1 SGHTA and CDR2 FQGTGA. CDR3 coding DNA: TGTGCCAGCAGCAAGCTTAACAGGGGGTCAACGGCAGATACGCAGTATTTT. Amino acids: CASSKLNRGSTADTQYF.

The rearrangement joins TRBV19 to TRBJ1-1; 11 nucleotides agree with TRBD1. CDR3 size: 17 residues. Looked up from germline, CDR1 is LNHDA and CDR2 is SQIVND (reference sequence). V trimming: 5 bases; J trimming: 3 bases; junction bases outside the gene matches: 11. CDR3 coding DNA: TGTGCCAGTAGTTACTTATGGACAGGGGGCGCCGACACTGAAGCTTTCTTT. The encoded protein is CASSYLWTGGADTEAFF.

This chain joins TRBV7-6 and TRBJ2-7; D possibly uses TRBD1 or TRBD2 (5 bases each). With 5 bases removed from V and 9 bases from J, the gap between germline ends came to 17 bases. This CDR3 has 13 residues. The germline V gene encodes CDR1 SGHVS and CDR2 FNYEAQ. The CDR3 reads CASSTSGTSGQYF. Here the CDR3 DNA reads TGTGCCAGCAGCACATCCGGGACCAGCGGGCAGTACTTC.